This T cell receptor beta chain emerged from a study of T-cell reconstitution after alpha-beta-depleted transplantation in children (dated by TCRdb to 2016 to 2017). For context, the study as a whole: Using TCR repertoire profiling, the study followed T-cell immune reconstitution in a quantitative way in children after TCRalphabeta/CD19-depleted allogeneic hematopoietic cell transplantation.

The sample's treatment or condition label, in plain terms: allogeneic hematopoietic cell transplantation with graft depleted of TCRalphabeta T cells and CD19 B cells. TCRalphabeta/CD19-depleted allogeneic hematopoietic cell grafts were given to the transplant recipients, all of whom were children. Library preparation employed PCR. The listed sequencing device is Illumina HiSeq 2500. To normalize quantification of the TCRbeta repertoire, the TCR libraries were built with molecular barcoding that relied on unique molecular identifiers. TCRdb reran the public reads through fastp at Q25 and MiXCR, keeping productive beta chains. Each entry merges the rows of one CDR3 protein and shows their most common DNA and genes. The sample has 280,000 or so distinct CDR3 sequences on record, roughly 12% of them singletons. Clones ranked in the top ten supply roughly a quarter of the sample. The paper as a whole reports these results and caveats: About two months after transplant, the apparently early recovery of alphabetaT-cell counts reportedly depended on just several hundred clones that had expanded rapidly and came from non-depleted graft cells. Over the following months the frequencies of hyperexpanded clones went down, and after one year T-cell counts and TCRbeta diversity were mostly credited to newly produced T cells. The high TCRbeta diversity at day 60 in some patients was ascribed to recipient T cells and intrathymic progenitors that had survived conditioning.

The sample holds many counts of this clonotype. Its recognized antigen is unknown. Base quality data are lacking; no much larger clone is found one base away. This TCR derives from a male patient aged 2-9 years who had a stem cell transplant for chronic granulomatous disease, so the T cells may come from the graft donor. The starting material was peripheral blood, obtained 180 days after TCRalphabeta/CD19-depleted stem cell transplant.

The nucleotides read TGTGCCACCCAGAATGCCCTTCGGGATACGCAGTATTTT. This sequence encodes CATQNALRDTQYF. The chain is made from TRBV6-1 and TRBJ2-3, with the identity of the D gene unclear. From its cysteine to its phenylalanine, the CDR3 spans 13 amino acids. The CDR3 DNA has 39 bases and is translated from base 1. A distance of 17 bases separates the germline ends of V and J, which lose 10 bases and 6 bases respectively. From a lookup of the germline V gene, CDR1 and CDR2 are MNHNS and SASEGT.